Below are 5 T cell receptor beta chains sequenced from a single sample in a study of T cells in Graves' hyperthyroidism and ophthalmopathy. Amplification of TCR beta CDR3 regions used RNA as the template. In the first-round RT-PCR of the TCR CDR3, the HTBI primer set was used. TCRdb processed the multiplex PCR reads anew with MiXCR; each CDR3 protein has one entry. The data contain 90,000 to 120,000 distinct CDR3 sequences, 15% to 20% of them singletons. Specimen: blood. These receptors were collected from a woman between 45 and 60 years old with Graves' hyperthyroidism.

This clonotype was observed a few times. Here the CDR3 DNA reads TGTGCCAGCTGGAAGGGGCAGGGATCGTACTTC. Protein product: CASWKGQGSYF. V usage is TRBV2 and J usage is TRBJ2-4, with D tentatively TRBD1 (5 bases). From germline, CDR1 is SNHLY and CDR2 FYNNEI. V gave up 8 bases and J gave up 15 bases, with 17 bases separating them. This CDR3 spans 11 amino acids.

The chain couples TRBV2 to TRBJ1-2; unclear D gene. This CDR3 spans 15 amino acids. V gave up 1 base and J gave up 5 bases, with 14 bases separating them. CDR1 and CDR2 (germline): SNHLY, FYNNEI. CDR3 bases: TGTGCCAGCAGTGAAGAGGCCAAACCGCTTTATGGCTACACCTTC. Translating it yields CASSEEAKPLYGYTF.

This clonotype was detected many times. This chain's CDR3 is CASSFTDYGYTF. In nucleotides, the CDR3 is TGTGCCAGCAGTTTTACTGACTATGGCTACACCTTC. The J gene is TRBJ1-2, the V gene TRBV12-3 or TRBV12-4; D uncertain. The CDR3 sequence is 12 residues long. V lost 3 bases to trimming and J lost 3 bases, with 5 bases between them.

Many counts were recorded for this clonotype. The chain carries TRBV29-1 and TRBJ2-5, with D perhaps matching TRBD1 or TRBD2 (6 bases each). CDR1 SQVTM and CDR2 ANQGSEA come from the germline V gene. The CDR3 is made up of 13 amino acids. The ends were cut back, 0 bases at V and 5 bases at J, with 10 bases in the middle. This chain's CDR3 is CSVEDGGRETQYF. CDR3 bases: TGCAGCGTTGAAGATGGGGGGCGGGAGACCCAGTACTTC.

Points on this clonotype: A much larger clone lies one base from this, so it may be a read error. The V call is TRBV29-1, the J call TRBJ2-7; 9 nucleotides match TRBD2. From germline, CDR1 is SQVTM and CDR2 ANQGSEA. This CDR3 is 13 amino acids long. CDR3 bases: TGCGGCGTTGGACCTAGCGGGACCTACGAGCAGTACTTC. Translated: CGVGPSGTYEQYF.